This T cell receptor (beta chain) was profiled in a study of shared clonotypes between healthy human individuals. Deep was the level at which the assay was run. In the original analysis: ImmunoSEQ supplied junction-only sequences lacking quality scores, so filtering was different. Data came from immunoSEQ multiplex PCR; TCRdb stores just in-frame clones and leaves some out. The DNA gave D and trimming, while V, J and clone size come from that table. The data show 500,000 to 650,000 clones, roughly four fifths seen once. The CDR3 is made up of 17 amino acids. Trimming took 0 bases from V and 4 from J, leaving 18 bases between them. CDR1 and CDR2 (germline): SQVTM, ANQGSEA.

This TCR came from a woman aged 40 to 50 in good health. Some clones in this sample may be carry-over from other donors' samples. The chain employs TRBV29-1 and TRBJ2-2, with unresolved D. The sample comprised PBMCs. CDR3 protein: CSVEDPVHGRFTGELFF. Here the CDR3 DNA reads TGCAGCGTTGAAGATCCGGTCCATGGTAGATTCACCGGGGAGCTGTTTTTT.